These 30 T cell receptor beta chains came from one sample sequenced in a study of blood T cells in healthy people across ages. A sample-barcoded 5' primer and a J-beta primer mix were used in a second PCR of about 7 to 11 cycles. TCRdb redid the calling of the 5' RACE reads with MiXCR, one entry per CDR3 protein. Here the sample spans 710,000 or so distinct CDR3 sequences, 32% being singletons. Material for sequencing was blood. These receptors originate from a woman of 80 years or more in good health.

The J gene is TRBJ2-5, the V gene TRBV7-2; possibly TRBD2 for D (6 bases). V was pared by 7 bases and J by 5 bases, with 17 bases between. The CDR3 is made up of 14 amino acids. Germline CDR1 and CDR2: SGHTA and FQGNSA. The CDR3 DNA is TGTGCCAGCACCCGGGCGGGTCGGGGGGAGACCCAGTACTTC. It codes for CASTRAGRGETQYF.

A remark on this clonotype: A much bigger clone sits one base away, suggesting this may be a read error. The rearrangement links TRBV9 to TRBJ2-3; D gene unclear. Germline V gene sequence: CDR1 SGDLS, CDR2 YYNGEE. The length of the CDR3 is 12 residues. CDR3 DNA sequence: TGTACCAGCAGCGTAGCCACAGATACGCAGTATTTT. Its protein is CTSSVATDTQYF.

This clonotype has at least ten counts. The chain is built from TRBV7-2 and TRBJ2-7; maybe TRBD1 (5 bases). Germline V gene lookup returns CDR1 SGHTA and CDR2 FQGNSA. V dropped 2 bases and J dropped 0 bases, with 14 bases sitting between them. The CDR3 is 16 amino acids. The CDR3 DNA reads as TGTGCCAGCAGCTTATACGACAGTCCTAGCTCCTACGAGCAGTACTTC. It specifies CASSLYDSPSSYEQYF.

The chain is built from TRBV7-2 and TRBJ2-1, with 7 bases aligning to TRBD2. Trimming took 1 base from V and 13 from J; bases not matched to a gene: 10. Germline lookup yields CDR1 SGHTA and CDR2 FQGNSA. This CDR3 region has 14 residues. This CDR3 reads CASSLDGGRETQFF. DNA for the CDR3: TGTGCCAGCAGCTTAGATGGGGGGAGGGAGACCCAGTTCTTC.

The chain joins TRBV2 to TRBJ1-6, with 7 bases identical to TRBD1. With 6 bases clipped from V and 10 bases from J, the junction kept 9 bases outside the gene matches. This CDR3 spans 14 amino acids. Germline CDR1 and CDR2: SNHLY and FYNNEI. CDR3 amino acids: CASRQDRPQSPLHF. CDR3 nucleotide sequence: TGTGCCAGCAGGCAGGACAGGCCTCAGTCACCCCTCCACTTT.

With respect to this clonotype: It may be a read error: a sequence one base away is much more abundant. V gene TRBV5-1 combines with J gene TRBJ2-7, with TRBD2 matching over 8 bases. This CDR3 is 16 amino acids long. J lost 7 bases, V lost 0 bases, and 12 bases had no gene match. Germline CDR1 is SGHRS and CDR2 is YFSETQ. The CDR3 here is CASSLADLAGLGEQYF. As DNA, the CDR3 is TGCGCCAGCAGCTTGGCCGATTTAGCGGGGCTGGGTGAGCAGTACTTC.

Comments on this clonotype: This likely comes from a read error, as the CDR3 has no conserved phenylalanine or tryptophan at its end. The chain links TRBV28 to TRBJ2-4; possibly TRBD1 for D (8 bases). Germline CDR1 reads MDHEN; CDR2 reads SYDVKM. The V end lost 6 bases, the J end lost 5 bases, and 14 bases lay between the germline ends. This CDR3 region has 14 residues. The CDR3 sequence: CASSYRGGQNIQYC. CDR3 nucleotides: TGTGCCAGCAGCTACAGGGGGGGACAAAACATTCAGTACTGC.

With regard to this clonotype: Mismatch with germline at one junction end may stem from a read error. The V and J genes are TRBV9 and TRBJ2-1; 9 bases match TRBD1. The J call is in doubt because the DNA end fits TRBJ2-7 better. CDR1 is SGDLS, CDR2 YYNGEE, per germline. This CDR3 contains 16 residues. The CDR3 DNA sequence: TGTGCCGGCAGCAAGGGACAGGGTATATCCTACAATGAGCAGTACTTC. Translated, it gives CAGSKGQGISYNEQYF.

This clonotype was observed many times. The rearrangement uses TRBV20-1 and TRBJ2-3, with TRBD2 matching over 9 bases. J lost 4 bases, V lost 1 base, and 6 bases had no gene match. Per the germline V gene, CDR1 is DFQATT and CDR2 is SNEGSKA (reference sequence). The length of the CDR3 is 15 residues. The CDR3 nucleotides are TGCAGTGCTAGAGCCGTAGCGGGGGCCTCAGATACGCAGTATTTT. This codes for CSARAVAGASDTQYF.

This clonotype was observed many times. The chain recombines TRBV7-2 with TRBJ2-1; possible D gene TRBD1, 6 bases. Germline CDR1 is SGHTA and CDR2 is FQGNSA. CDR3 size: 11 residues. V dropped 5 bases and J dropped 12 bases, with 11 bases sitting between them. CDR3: CASSEGTRQFF. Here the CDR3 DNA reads TGTGCCAGCAGCGAAGGGACAAGGCAGTTCTTC.

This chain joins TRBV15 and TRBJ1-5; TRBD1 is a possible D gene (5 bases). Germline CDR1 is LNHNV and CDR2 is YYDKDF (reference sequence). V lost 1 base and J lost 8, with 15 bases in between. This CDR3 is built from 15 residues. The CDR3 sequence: CATSRGTGGLEPQHF. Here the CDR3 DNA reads TGTGCCACCAGCAGAGGTACCGGGGGTCTCGAGCCCCAGCATTTT. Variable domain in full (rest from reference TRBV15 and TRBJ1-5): DAMVIQNPRYQVTQFGKPVTLSCSQTLNHNVMYWYQQKSSQAPKLLFHYYDKDFNNEADTPDNFQSRRPNTSFCFLDIRSPGLGDTAMYLCATSRGTGGLEPQHFGDGTRLSIL.

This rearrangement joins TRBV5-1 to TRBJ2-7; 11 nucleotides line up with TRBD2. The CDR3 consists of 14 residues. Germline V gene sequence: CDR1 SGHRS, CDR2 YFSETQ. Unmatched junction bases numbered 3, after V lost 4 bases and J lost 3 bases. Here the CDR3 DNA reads TGCGCCAGCAGCCACGGGACTAGCGGCTACGAGCAGTACTTC. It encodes CASSHGTSGYEQYF.

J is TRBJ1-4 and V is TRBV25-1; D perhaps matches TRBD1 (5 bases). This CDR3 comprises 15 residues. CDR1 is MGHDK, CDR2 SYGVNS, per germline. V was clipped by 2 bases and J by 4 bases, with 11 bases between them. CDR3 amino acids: CASSEAGTFNEKLFF. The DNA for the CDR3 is TGTGCCAGCAGTGAAGCGGGGACGTTTAATGAAAAACTGTTTTTT.

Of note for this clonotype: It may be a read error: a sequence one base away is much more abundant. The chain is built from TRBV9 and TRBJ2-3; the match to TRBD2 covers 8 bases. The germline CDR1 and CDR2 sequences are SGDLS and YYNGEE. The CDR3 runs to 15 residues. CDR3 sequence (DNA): TGTGCCAGCAGCCCCCGACTAGCGAACACAGATATGCAGTATTTT. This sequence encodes CASSPRLANTDMQYF.

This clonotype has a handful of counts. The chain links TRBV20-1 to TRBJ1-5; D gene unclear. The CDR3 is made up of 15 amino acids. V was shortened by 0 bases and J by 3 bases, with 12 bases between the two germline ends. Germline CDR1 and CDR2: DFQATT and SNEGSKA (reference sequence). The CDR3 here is CSARDCRWDNQPQHF. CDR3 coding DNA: TGCAGTGCTAGAGATTGTAGGTGGGACAATCAGCCCCAGCATTTT.

DNA of the CDR3: TGTGCCAGCAGCTTAGGTGGGACAGGGGTAAAACAGCCCCAGCATTTT. Translation: CASSLGGTGVKQPQHF. The J gene is TRBJ1-5, the V gene TRBV7-9; 10 bases match TRBD1. The ends lost 1 base at V and 7 bases at J; junction bases unmatched: 7. There are 16 residues in the CDR3. Germline lookup yields CDR1 SEHNR and CDR2 FQNEAQ (reference sequence).

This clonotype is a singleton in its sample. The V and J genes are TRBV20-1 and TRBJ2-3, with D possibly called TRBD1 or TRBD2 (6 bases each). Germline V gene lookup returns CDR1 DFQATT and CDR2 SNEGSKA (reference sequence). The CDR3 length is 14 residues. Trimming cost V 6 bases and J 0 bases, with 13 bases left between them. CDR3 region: CSAPRGGSTDTQYF. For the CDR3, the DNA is TGCAGTGCCCCCCGAGGGGGGAGCACAGATACGCAGTATTTT.

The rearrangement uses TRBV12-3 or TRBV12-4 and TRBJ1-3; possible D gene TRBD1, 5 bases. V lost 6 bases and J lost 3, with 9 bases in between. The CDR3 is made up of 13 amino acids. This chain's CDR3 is CASSSGFGNTIYF. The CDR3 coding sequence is TGTGCCAGCAGCTCAGGGTTTGGAAACACCATATATTTT.

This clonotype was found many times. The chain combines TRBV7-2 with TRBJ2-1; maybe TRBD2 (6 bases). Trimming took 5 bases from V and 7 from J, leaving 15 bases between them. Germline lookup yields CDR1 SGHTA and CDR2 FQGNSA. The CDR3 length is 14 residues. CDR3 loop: CASSQLASGNEQFF. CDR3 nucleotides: TGTGCCAGCAGCCAACTAGCTTCAGGGAATGAGCAGTTCTTC.

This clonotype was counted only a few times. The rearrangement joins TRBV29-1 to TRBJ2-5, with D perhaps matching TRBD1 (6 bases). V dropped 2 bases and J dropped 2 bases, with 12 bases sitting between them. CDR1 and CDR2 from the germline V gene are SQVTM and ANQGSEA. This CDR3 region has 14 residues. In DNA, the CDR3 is TGCAGCGTTGAACTTCGACAGGTTCAAGAGACCCAGTACTTC. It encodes CSVELRQVQETQYF.

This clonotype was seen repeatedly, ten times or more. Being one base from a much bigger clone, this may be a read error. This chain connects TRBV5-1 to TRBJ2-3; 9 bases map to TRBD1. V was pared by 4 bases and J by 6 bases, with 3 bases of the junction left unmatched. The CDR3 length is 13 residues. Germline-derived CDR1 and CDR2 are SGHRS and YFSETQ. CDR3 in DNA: TGCGCCAGCAGCCCAACAGGGGGCGATACGCAGTATTTT. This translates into CASSPTGGDTQYF.

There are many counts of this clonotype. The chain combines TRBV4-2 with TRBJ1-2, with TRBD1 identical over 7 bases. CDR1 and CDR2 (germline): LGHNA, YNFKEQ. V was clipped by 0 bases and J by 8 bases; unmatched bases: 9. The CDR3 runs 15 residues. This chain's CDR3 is CASSQDGKGAEGYTF. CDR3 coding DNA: TGTGCCAGCAGCCAAGATGGGAAGGGGGCTGAGGGCTACACCTTC.

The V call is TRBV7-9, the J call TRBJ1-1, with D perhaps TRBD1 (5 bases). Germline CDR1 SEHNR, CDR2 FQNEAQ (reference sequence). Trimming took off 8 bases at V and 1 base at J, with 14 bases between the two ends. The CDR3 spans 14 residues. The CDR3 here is CASLRTGGNTEAFF. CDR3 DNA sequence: TGTGCCAGCCTTCGTACCGGGGGGAACACTGAAGCTTTCTTT.

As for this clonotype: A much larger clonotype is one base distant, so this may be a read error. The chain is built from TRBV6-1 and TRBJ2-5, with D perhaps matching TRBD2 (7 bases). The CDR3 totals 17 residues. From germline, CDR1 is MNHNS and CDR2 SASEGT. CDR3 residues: CASSLQRGGLLQEAQYF. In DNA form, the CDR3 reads TGTGCCAGCAGCCTGCAGAGGGGGGGGTTACTACAAGAGGCCCAGTACTTC.

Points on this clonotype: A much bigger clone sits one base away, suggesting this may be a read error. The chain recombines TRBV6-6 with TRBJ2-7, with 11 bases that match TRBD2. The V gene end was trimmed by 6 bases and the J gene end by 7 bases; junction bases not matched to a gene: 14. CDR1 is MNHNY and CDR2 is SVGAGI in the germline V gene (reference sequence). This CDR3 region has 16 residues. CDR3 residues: CASSPPRSSGGKEQYF. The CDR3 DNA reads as TGTGCCAGCAGCCCTCCAAGGTCTAGCGGGGGGAAGGAGCAGTACTTC.

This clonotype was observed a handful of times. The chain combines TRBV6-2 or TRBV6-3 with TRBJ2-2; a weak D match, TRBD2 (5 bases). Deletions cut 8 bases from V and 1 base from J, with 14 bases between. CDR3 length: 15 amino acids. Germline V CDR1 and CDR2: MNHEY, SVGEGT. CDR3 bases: TGTGCCAGCGGCCGCGGGCAGGTGAACACCGGGGAGCTGTTTTTT. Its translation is CASGRGQVNTGELFF.

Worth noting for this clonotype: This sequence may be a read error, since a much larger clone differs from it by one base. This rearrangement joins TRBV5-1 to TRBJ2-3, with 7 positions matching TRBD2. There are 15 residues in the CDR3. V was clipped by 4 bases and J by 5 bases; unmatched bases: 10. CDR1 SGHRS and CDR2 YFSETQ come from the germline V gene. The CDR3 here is CASSDLQRGRDTQYF. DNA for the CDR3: TGCGCCAGCAGCGACCTCCAGCGGGGCCGAGATACGCAGTATTTT.

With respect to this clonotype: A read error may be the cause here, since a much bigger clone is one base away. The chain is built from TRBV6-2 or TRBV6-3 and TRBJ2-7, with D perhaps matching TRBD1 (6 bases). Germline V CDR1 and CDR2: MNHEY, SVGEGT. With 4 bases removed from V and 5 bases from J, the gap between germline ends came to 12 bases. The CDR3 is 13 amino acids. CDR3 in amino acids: CASSWRRGDEQYF. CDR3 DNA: TGTGCCAGCAGTTGGCGCAGGGGTGACGAGCAGTACTTC.

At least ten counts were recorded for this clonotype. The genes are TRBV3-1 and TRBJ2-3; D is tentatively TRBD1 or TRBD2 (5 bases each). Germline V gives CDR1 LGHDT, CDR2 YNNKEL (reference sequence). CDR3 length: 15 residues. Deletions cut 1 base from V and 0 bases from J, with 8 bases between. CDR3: CASSQVGVSTDTQYF. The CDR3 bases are TGTGCCAGCAGCCAAGTGGGGGTCAGCACAGATACGCAGTATTTT.

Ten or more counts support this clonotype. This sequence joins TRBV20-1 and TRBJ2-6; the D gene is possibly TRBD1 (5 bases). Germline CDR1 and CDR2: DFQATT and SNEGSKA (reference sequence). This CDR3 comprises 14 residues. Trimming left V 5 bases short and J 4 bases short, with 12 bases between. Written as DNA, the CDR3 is TGCAGTGCTCCCCCAGGGTCAGGGGCCAACGTCCTGACTTTC. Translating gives CSAPPGSGANVLTF.